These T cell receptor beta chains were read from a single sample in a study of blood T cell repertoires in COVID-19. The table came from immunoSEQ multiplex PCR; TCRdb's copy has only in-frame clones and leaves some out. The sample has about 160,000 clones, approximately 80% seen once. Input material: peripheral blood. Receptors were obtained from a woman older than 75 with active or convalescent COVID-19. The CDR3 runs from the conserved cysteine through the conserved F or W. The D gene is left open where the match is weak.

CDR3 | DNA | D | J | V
CASSPIDRDTYEQYF | TGTGCCAGTAGTCCGATAGACAGGGACACCTACGAGCAGTACTTC | TRBD1 | TRBJ2-7 | TRBV19
CASSTDRAPGANVLTF | TGTGCCAGCAGTACGGACAGGGCCCCTGGGGCCAACGTCCTGACTTTC | TRBD1 | TRBJ2-6 | TRBV6-2/TRBV6-3
CATRDRDYQPQHF | TGTGCCACTAGGGACAGGGACTATCAGCCCCAGCATTTT | TRBD1 | TRBJ1-5 | TRBV19
CASSLSGGQRQETQYF | TGTGCCAGCAGCTTATCTGGCGGACAGAGACAAGAGACCCAGTACTTC | - | TRBJ2-5 | TRBV11-2
CASSLHGTVNQPQHF | TGTGCCAGCAGCCTCCACGGGACAGTAAATCAGCCCCAGCATTTT | TRBD1 | TRBJ1-5 | TRBV9
CSVETDPTSTDTQYF | TGCAGCGTTGAGACAGATCCTACTAGCACAGATACGCAGTATTTT | - | TRBJ2-3 | TRBV29-1
CASSPPLTAEAFF | TGTGCCAGCTCACCACCGTTAACAGCTGAAGCTTTCTTT | - | TRBJ1-1 | TRBV18
CASSPGQTLNQPQHF | TGTGCCAGCAGCCCCGGACAGACCCTCAATCAGCCCCAGCATTTT | - | TRBJ1-5 | TRBV5-6
CASSYSNGPGYGYTF | TGTGCCAGCAGTTACTCGAACGGTCCTGGCTATGGCTACACCTTC | - | TRBJ1-2 | TRBV6-2/TRBV6-3
CASTVQGPTEAFF | TGTGCCAGTACCGTCCAGGGGCCCACTGAAGCTTTCTTT | - | TRBJ1-1 | TRBV19
CASSLGGMNSPLHF | TGTGCCAGCAGCTTAGGGGGGATGAATTCACCCCTCCACTTT | - | TRBJ1-6 | TRBV7-3
CASSAGATLSGANVLTF | TGTGCCAGCAGCGCGGGTGCAACCCTTTCTGGGGCCAACGTCCTGACTTTC | - | TRBJ2-6 | TRBV2
CASRVEETQYF | TGCGCCAGCCGGGTGGAAGAGACCCAGTACTTC | - | TRBJ2-5 | TRBV5-1
CASRSEEQGYYGYTF | TGTGCCAGCAGAAGTGAGGAACAGGGCTACTATGGCTACACCTTC | - | TRBJ1-2 | TRBV6-5